These T cell receptor beta chains were read from a single sample in a study of T cell changes during pregnancy in multiple sclerosis. Data came from immunoSEQ multiplex PCR; TCRdb stores just in-frame clones and leaves some out. The data hold roughly 100,000 clones, with about 90% observed a single time. The sequenced sample was peripheral blood, obtained after pregnancy. These TCRs come from a female donor with multiple sclerosis, enrolled in a pregnancy study. Each CDR3 is given with its conserved first and last residue. D genes are given only for firm matches. Clone sizes are given selectively: once, few, many, or a class where the clone is expanded.

V	D	J	size	CDR3	DNA
TRBV7-2	NA	TRBJ2-1	NA	CASSFDLSRYNEQFF	TGTGCCAGCAGCTTTGACTTGTCTCGCTACAATGAGCAGTTCTTC
TRBV7-9	NA	TRBJ2-7	NA	CASSKVDREGEQYF	TGTGCCAGCAGCAAGGTGGACAGGGAGGGCGAGCAGTACTTC
TRBV25-1	NA	TRBJ2-7	few	CASSESLHNYEQYF	TGTGCCAGCAGTGAATCCCTCCACAACTACGAGCAGTACTTC
TRBV11-3	TRBD1	TRBJ2-1	NA	CASSRDSGHNEQFF	TGTGCCAGCAGCCGGGACAGTGGCCACAATGAGCAGTTCTTC
TRBV16	NA	TRBJ2-2	NA	CASSQLLPTQTGELFF	TGTGCCAGCAGCCAACTCCTCCCGACACAGACCGGGGAGCTGTTTTTT
TRBV9	NA	TRBJ2-5	NA	CASSVATAQETQYF	TGTGCCAGCAGCGTAGCTACAGCCCAAGAGACCCAGTACTTC
TRBV2	NA	TRBJ1-2	NA	CATPRGVQNGYTF	TGTGCCACCCCGCGGGGGGTTCAGAATGGCTACACCTTC
TRBV10-3	TRBD1	TRBJ1-1	NA	CAIRRTGGITEAFF	TGTGCCATCAGGAGGACAGGGGGGATAACTGAAGCTTTCTTT
TRBV5-1	NA	TRBJ1-2	NA	CASSLAGDGYTF	TGCGCCAGCAGCTTGGCAGGGGACGGCTACACCTTC
TRBV15	TRBD1	TRBJ1-5	once	CATSSRGPGNQPQHF	TGTGCCACCAGCAGCAGGGGGCCAGGAAATCAGCCCCAGCATTTT
TRBV30	NA	TRBJ1-4	NA	CAWRVSPNEKLFF	TGTGCCTGGCGAGTTTCCCCTAATGAAAAACTGTTTTTT
TRBV27	NA	TRBJ2-1	NA	CASSLSPIPGTSYNEQFF	TGTGCCAGCAGTTTATCCCCAATACCCGGGACTTCATACAATGAGCAGTTCTTC
TRBV7-2	TRBD2	TRBJ2-7	once	CASSLGLAGIDEQYF	TGTGCCAGCAGCTTAGGGCTAGCGGGGATCGACGAGCAGTACTTC
TRBV7-6	NA	TRBJ2-2	once	CASSFSEGELFF	TGTGCCAGCAGCTTTAGTGAGGGGGAGCTGTTTTTT
TRBV5-1	TRBD2	TRBJ2-7	NA	CASSLGTSGIYEQYF	TGCGCCAGCAGCCTGGGGACTAGCGGGATCTACGAGCAGTACTTC
TRBV4-2	TRBD2	TRBJ2-5	NA	CASSQEPALAGVETQYF	TGTGCCAGCAGCCAAGAGCCAGCACTAGCGGGAGTGGAGACCCAGTACTTC
TRBV6-1	NA	TRBJ2-7	NA	CASKPGDFYEQYF	TGTGCCAGTAAGCCAGGGGATTTCTACGAGCAGTACTTC
TRBV27	NA	TRBJ1-5	NA	CASSPRGGTQPQHF	TGTGCCAGCAGTCCCCGAGGGGGAACCCAGCCCCAGCATTTT
TRBV9	NA	TRBJ1-6	NA	CASSSEAGGNYNSPLHF	TGTGCCAGCAGCTCCGAGGCAGGAGGCAACTATAATTCACCCCTCCACTTT
TRBV11-3	NA	TRBJ2-2	NA	CASSGRAGELFF	TGTGCCAGCAGCGGCAGGGCCGGGGAGCTGTTTTTT
TRBV4-3	NA	TRBJ1-2	NA	CASSQERHYGYTF	TGCGCCAGCAGCCAAGAAAGGCACTACGGCTACACCTTC
TRBV5-1	NA	TRBJ2-7	NA	CASSGRDSTYEQYF	TGCGCCAGCAGCGGCCGGGATTCTACCTACGAGCAGTACTTC
TRBV25-1	TRBD2	TRBJ2-7	NA	CASKRGASYEQYF	TGTGCCAGCAAGCGGGGGGCGAGTTACGAGCAGTACTTC
TRBV7-6	TRBD2	TRBJ2-3	NA	CASSLVRPAGGRTDTQYF	TGTGCCAGCAGCTTAGTAAGGCCAGCGGGGGGCCGCACAGATACGCAGTATTTT
TRBV6-1	TRBD1	TRBJ1-4	NA	CASGGQWDRENEKLFF	TGTGCCAGCGGTGGACAATGGGACAGGGAGAATGAAAAACTGTTTTTT
TRBV11-3	TRBD1	TRBJ2-2	NA	CASSLVSTGGTGELFF	TGTGCCAGCAGCTTAGTATCGACAGGGGGCACCGGGGAGCTGTTTTTT
TRBV5-1	NA	TRBJ1-3	once	CASSLGSQGWSSGNTIYF	TGCGCCAGCAGCTTGGGTTCACAGGGCTGGAGCTCTGGAAACACCATATATTTT
TRBV28	NA	TRBJ2-7	NA	CASLSSGNYEQYF	TGTGCCAGCCTCAGTAGCGGTAACTACGAGCAGTACTTC
TRBV7-3	NA	TRBJ1-1	NA	CASSPSLRKAYNTEAFF	TGTGCCAGCAGCCCTAGCCTGCGAAAGGCGTACAACACTGAAGCTTTCTTT
TRBV15	NA	TRBJ2-5	NA	CATSRTRGANQETQYF	TGTGCCACCAGCAGGACCAGGGGGGCCAATCAAGAGACCCAGTACTTC
TRBV13	NA	TRBJ1-2	NA	CASSLGRYGYTF	TGTGCCAGCAGCTTGGGGCGGTATGGCTACACCTTC
TRBV10-3	NA	TRBJ1-1	NA	CAISELTGTEAFF	TGTGCCATCTCGGAACTCACAGGGACTGAAGCTTTCTTT
TRBV5-5	NA	TRBJ2-1	NA	CASSSLGSTSEQFF	TGTGCCAGCAGCTCGTTGGGCTCTACTTCTGAGCAGTTCTTC
TRBV14	NA	TRBJ2-7	NA	CASSQDRYGNEQYF	TGTGCCAGCAGCCAAGATCGATACGGGAACGAGCAGTACTTC
TRBV25-1	TRBD2	TRBJ2-1	NA	CASSEYSGRGNEQFF	TGTGCCAGCAGTGAGTATAGCGGGAGAGGCAATGAGCAGTTCTTC
TRBV6-1	TRBD1	TRBJ1-5	NA	CASSEGQGREPQHF	TGTGCCAGCAGTGAAGGACAGGGGAGAGAGCCCCAGCATTTT
TRBV5-1	TRBD1	TRBJ2-7	NA	CASSPPRDRPPYEQYF	TGCGCCAGCAGCCCGCCCCGGGACAGGCCACCCTACGAGCAGTACTTC
TRBV19	NA	TRBJ1-1	NA	CASSVTPVNTEAFF	TGTGCCAGTAGTGTAACACCCGTGAACACTGAAGCTTTCTTT
TRBV5-4	TRBD1	TRBJ1-2	NA	CASSNPNTDRGGGYTF	TGTGCCAGCAGCAATCCTAATACTGACAGGGGAGGCGGCTACACCTTC
TRBV5-4	NA	TRBJ2-3	NA	CASSFRSRTQYF	TGTGCCAGCAGCTTTAGGAGCCGCACGCAGTATTTT
TRBV9	NA	TRBJ1-6	once	CASSYDSSYNSPLHF	TGTGCCAGCAGCTATGACAGCTCCTATAATTCACCCCTCCACTTT
TRBV2	NA	TRBJ2-3	NA	CASSGGTDTQYF	TGTGCCAGCAGTGGCGGCACAGATACGCAGTATTTT
TRBV7-8	NA	TRBJ1-4	NA	CASSLKVPNRSNEKLFF	TGTGCCAGCAGCTTAAAAGTACCAAACAGATCTAATGAAAAACTGTTTTTT
TRBV19	NA	TRBJ1-5	NA	CASSSIVAGSHQPQHF	TGTGCCAGTAGCTCCATTGTAGCAGGGTCACATCAGCCCCAGCATTTT
TRBV4-1	NA	TRBJ1-5	NA	CASSQVGGNQPQHF	TGCGCCAGCAGCCAAGTGGGGGGGAATCAGCCCCAGCATTTT
TRBV7-2	TRBD2	TRBJ2-1	NA	CASSGQAGGPGEQFF	TGTGCCAGCAGCGGACAAGCGGGAGGGCCGGGGGAGCAGTTCTTC